The clone carrying this T cell receptor (beta chain) was detected ten times or more. No antigen is known for it. This entry belongs to a study of molecular identifiers for immune sequencing clone quantification. Notes on the study in general: Naive cells had under 1% of molecules in clones above 20 RNA copies, effectors over 98%.

The V gene end was trimmed by 5 bases and the J gene end by 1 base; junction bases not matched to a gene: 3. Per the germline V gene, CDR1 is SGHAT and CDR2 is FQNNGV. CDR3 size: 14 residues. TCRdb called the PCR reads again in MiXCR, with one record for every CDR3 protein. The repertoire holds roughly 300,000 distinct CDR3 sequences, with roughly a quarter as singletons. The sorting of naive CD8 T cells used the CD8+CD4-CCR7+CD45RA+ phenotype. The rearrangement joins TRBV11-2 to TRBJ2-3; 7 positions agree with TRBD2. The sequence was collected from a human donor in good health. Some libraries in this study had Jurkat cell RNA spiked in. The sequenced sample consisted of naive CD8+ T cells from blood, with Jurkat cell RNA spiked in. Subset of the sample: FACS-sorted CD8+CD4-CCR7+CD45RA+ naive T cells. The CDR3 nucleotides are TGTGCCAGCAGCACCAGCGGGGGCACAGATACGCAGTATTTT. Protein sequence: CASSTSGGTDTQYF.